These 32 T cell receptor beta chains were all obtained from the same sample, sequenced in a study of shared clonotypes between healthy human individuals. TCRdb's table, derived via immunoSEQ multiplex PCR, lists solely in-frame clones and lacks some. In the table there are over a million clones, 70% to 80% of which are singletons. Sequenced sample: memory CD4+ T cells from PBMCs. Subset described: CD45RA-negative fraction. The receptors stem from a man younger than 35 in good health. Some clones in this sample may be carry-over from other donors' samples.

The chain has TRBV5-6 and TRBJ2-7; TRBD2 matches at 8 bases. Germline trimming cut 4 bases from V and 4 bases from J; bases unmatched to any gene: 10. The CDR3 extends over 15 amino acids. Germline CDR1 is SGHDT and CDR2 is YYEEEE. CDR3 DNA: TGTGCCAGCAGCGGGCTTACGGGAGGGTCGTACGAGCAGTACTTC. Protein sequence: CASSGLTGGSYEQYF. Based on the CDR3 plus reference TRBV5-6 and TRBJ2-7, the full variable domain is DAGVTQSPTHLIKTRGQQVTLRCSPKSGHDTVSWYQQALGQGPQFIFQYYEEEERQRGNFPDRFSGHQFPNYSSELNVNALLLGDSALYLCASSGLTGGSYEQYFGPGTRLTVT.

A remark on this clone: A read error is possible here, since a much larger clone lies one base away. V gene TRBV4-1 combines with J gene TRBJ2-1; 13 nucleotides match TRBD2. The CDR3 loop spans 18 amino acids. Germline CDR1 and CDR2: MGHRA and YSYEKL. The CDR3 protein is CASSQYIVGTSGNNGQFF. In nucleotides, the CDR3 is TGCGCCAGCAGCCAATATATTGTTGGGACTAGCGGGAACAATGGGCAGTTCTTC.

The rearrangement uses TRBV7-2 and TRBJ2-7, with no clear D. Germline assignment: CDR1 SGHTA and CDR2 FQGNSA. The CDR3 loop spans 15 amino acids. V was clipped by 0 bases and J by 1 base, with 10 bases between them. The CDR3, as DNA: TGTGCCAGCAGCTTAGCCATTCTGAGGTCCTACGAGCAGTACTTC. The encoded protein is CASSLAILRSYEQYF.

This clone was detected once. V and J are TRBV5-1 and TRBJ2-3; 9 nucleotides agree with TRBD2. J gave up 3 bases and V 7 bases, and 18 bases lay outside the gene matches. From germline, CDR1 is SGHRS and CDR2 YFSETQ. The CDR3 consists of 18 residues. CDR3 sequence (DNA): TGCGCCAGCCATCGCGGAAGCGGGGGGAGTAGAGGAACAGATACGCAGTATTTT. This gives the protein CASHRGSGGSRGTDTQYF.

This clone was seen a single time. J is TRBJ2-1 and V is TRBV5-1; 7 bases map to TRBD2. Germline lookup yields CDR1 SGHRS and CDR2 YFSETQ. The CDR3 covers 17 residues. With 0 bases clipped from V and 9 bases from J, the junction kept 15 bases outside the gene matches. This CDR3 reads CASSLVGAGAPRGEQFF. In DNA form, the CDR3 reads TGCGCCAGCAGCTTGGTCGGGGCGGGAGCACCGAGGGGTGAGCAGTTCTTC.

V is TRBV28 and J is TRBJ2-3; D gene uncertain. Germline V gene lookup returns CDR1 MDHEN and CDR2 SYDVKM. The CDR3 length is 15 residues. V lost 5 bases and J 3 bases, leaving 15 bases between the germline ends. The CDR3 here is CASSPRPTRTDTQYF. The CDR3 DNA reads TGTGCCAGCAGTCCACGACCGACGAGGACAGATACGCAGTATTTT. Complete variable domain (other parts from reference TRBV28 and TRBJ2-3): DVKVTQSSRYLVKRTGEKVFLECVQDMDHENMFWYRQDPGLGLRLIYFSYDVKMKEKGDIPEGYSVSREKKERFSLILESASTNQTSMYLCASSPRPTRTDTQYFGPGTRLTVL.

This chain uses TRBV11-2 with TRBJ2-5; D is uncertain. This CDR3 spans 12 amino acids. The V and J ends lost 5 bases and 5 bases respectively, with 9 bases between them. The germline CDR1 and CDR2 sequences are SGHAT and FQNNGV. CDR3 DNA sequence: TGTGCCAGCAGCAGGAACGGGGAGACCCAGTACTTC. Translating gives CASSRNGETQYF.

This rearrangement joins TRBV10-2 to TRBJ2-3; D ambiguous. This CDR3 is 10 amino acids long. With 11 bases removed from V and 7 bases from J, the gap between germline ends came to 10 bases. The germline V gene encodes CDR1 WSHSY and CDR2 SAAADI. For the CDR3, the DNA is TGCGCCGTTTGGGGTAATACGCAGTATTTT. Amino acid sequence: CAVWGNTQYF.

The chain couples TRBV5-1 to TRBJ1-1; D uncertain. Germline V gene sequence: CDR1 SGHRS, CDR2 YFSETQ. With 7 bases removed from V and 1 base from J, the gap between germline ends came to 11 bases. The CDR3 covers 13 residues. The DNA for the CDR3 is TGCGCCAGCCGATATCTCCAGAACACTGAAGCTTTCTTT. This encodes CASRYLQNTEAFF.

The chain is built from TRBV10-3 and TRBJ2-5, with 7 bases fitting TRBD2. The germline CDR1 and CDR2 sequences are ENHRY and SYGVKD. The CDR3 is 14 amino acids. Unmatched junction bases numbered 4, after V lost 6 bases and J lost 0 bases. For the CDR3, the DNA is TGTGCCATCAGCATAGGGACTAACCAAGAGACCCAGTACTTC. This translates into CAISIGTNQETQYF.

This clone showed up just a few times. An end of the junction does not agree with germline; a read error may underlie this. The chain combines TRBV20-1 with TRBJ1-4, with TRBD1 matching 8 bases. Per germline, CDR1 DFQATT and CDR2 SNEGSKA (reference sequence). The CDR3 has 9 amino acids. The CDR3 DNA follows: TGCAGTGCTAGGGGGACAGGCCTTTTT. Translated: CSARGTGLF.

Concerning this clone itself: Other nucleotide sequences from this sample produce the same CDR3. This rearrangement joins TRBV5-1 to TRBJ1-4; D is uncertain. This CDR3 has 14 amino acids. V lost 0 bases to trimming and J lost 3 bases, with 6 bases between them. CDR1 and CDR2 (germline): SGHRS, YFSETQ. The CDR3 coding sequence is TGCGCCAGCAGCTTGGATTCTCCTAATGAAAAACTGTTTTTT. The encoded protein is CASSLDSPNEKLFF.

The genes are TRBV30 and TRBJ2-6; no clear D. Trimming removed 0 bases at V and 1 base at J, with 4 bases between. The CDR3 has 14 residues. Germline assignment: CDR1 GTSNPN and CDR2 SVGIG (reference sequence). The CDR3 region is CAWSVRSGANVLTF. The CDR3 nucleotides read TGTGCCTGGAGTGTTAGATCTGGGGCCAACGTCCTGACTTTC.

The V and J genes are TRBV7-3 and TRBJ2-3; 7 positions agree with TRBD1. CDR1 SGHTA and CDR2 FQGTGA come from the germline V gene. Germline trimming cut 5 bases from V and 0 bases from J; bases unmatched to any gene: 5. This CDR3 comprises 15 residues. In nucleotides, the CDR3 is TGTGCCAGCAGCGCACACAGGGGCAGCACAGATACGCAGTATTTT. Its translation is CASSAHRGSTDTQYF.

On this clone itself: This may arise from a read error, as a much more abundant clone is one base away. The CDR3 loop is CSVVKPLRAFNCEQYF. CDR3 sequence (DNA): TGCAGCGTTGTCAAGCCGCTGCGAGCATTCAACTGCGAGCAGTACTTC. This chain links TRBV29-1 with TRBJ2-7; D call uncertain. The germline V gene encodes CDR1 SQVTM and CDR2 ANQGSEA. The CDR3 length is 16 residues. Trimming took 4 bases from V and 6 from J, leaving 25 bases between them.

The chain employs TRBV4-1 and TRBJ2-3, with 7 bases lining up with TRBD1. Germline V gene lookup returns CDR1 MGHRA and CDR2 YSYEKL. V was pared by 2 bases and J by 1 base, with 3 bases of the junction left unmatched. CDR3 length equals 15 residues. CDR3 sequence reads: CASSQSGTGTDTQYF. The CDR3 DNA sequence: TGCGCCAGCAGCCAATCCGGGACAGGCACAGATACGCAGTATTTT.

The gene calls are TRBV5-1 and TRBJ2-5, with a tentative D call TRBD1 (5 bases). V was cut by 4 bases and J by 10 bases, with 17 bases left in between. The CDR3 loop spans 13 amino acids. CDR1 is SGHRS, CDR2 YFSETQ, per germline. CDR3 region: CASSGSAQGDQYF. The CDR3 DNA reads TGCGCCAGCAGCGGGTCGGCCCAGGGTGACCAGTACTTC.

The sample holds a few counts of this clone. Here the CDR3 DNA reads TGTGCCAGCAGTCCCTGGACAGCCCTTCCTGGCTACACCTTC. Its protein product is CASSPWTALPGYTF. V and J are TRBV28 and TRBJ1-2, with D perhaps matching TRBD1 (6 bases). CDR3 length: 14 amino acids. V lost 5 bases, J lost 7 bases, and 17 bases lay in between. The V gene's germline CDR1 is MDHEN and CDR2 SYDVKM.

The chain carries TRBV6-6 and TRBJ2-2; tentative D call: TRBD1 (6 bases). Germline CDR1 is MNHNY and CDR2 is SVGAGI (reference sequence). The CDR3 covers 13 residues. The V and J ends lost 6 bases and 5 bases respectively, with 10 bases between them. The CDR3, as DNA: TGTGCCAGCAGCCGTACAGGGACCGGGGAGCTGTTTTTT. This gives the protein CASSRTGTGELFF.

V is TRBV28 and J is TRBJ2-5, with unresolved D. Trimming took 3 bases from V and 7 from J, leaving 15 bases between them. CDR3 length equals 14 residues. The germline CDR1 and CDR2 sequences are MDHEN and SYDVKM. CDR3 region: CASSFRAGLRTQYF. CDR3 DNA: TGTGCCAGCAGTTTTCGGGCCGGCCTGAGGACCCAGTACTTC.

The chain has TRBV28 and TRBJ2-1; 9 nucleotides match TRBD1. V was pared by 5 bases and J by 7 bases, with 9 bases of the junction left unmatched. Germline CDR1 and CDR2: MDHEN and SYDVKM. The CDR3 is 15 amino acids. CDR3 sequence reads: CASSEGDRAGNEQFF. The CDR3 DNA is TGTGCCAGCAGTGAGGGGGACAGGGCAGGGAATGAGCAGTTCTTC.

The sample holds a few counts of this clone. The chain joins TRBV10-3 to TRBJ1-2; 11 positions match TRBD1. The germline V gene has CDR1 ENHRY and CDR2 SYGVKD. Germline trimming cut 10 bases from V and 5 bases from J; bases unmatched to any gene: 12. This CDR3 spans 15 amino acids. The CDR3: CATFRDRGNAYGYTF. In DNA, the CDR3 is TGTGCCACTTTTCGGGACAGGGGGAACGCTTATGGCTACACCTTC.

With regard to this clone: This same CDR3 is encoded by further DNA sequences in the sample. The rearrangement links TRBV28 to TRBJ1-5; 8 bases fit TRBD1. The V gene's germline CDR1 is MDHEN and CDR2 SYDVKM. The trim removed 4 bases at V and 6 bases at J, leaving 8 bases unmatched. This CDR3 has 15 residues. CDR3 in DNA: TGTGCCAGCAGTTCCGGGACAGGCGACGGTCAGCCCCAGCATTTT. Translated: CASSSGTGDGQPQHF.

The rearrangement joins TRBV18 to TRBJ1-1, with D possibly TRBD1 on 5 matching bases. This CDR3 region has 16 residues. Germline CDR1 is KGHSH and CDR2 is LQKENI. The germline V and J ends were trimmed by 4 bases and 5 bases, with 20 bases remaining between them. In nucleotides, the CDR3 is TGTGCCAGCTCACAAAGACCTGGGACTCCGAAGACTGAAGCTTTCTTT. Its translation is CASSQRPGTPKTEAFF.

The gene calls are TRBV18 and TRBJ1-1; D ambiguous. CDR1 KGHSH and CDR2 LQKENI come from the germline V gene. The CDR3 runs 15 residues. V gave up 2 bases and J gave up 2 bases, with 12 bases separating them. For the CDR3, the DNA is TGTGCCAGCTCACCAATGGGTCGGGGTAACACTGAAGCTTTCTTT. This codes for CASSPMGRGNTEAFF.

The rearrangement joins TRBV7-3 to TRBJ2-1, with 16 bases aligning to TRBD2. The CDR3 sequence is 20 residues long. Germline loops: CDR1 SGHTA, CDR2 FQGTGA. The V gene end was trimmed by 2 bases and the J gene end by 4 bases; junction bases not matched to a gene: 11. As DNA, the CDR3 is TGTGCCAGCAGCTTACATCCGCCGGGACTAGCGGGAGGGCTTTACAATGAGCAGTTCTTC. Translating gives CASSLHPPGLAGGLYNEQFF.

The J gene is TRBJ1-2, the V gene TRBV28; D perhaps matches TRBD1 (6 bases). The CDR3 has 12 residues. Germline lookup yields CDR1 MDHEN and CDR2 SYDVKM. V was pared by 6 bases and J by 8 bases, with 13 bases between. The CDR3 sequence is CASSRTGSGYTF. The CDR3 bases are TGTGCCAGCAGCCGAACAGGGTCCGGCTACACCTTC.

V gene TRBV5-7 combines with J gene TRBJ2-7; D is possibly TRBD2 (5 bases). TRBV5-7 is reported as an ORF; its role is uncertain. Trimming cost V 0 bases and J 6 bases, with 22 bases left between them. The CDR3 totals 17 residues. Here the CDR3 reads CASSLEVETRDPGEQYF. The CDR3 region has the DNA TGTGCCAGCAGCTTGGAGGTCGAAACTAGGGATCCCGGCGAGCAGTACTTC.

The CDR3 nucleotides are TGTGCCAGCAGCGCTGCACCTGGTAGCGGGACGAGGTACAATGAGCAGTTCTTC. Protein sequence: CASSAAPGSGTRYNEQFF. This sequence joins TRBV9 and TRBJ2-1, with 8 positions matching TRBD2. Trimming removed 3 bases from V and 4 bases from J; junction bases left unmatched: 15. Per the germline V gene, CDR1 is SGDLS and CDR2 is YYNGEE. The CDR3 totals 18 residues. The whole variable domain, remainder taken from reference TRBV9 and TRBJ2-1, is DSGVTQTPKHLITATGQRVTLRCSPRSGDLSVYWYQQSLDQGLQFLIQYYNGEERAKGNILERFSAQQFPDLHSELNLSSLELGDSALYFCASSAAPGSGTRYNEQFFGPGTRLTVL.

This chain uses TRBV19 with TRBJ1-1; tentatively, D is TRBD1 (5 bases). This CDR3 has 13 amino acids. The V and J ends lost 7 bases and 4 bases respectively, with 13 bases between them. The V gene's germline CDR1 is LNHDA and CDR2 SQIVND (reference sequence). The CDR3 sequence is CASTSRGSTEAFF. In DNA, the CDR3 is TGTGCCAGTACCTCACGGGGGAGCACTGAAGCTTTCTTT.

Here the CDR3 reads CASSGLGLAGKYEQYF. The CDR3 DNA reads TGTGCCAGCAGTGGATTGGGACTAGCGGGAAAATACGAGCAGTACTTC. The V call is TRBV2, the J call TRBJ2-7; 13 nucleotides line up with TRBD2. This CDR3 has 16 residues. V shed 4 bases, J shed 4 bases, and the junction held 7 bases outside the gene matches. CDR1 is SNHLY, CDR2 FYNNEI, per germline. The complete variable domain, with remaining parts taken from reference TRBV2 and TRBJ2-7, reads EPEVTQTPSHQVTQMGQEVILRCVPISNHLYFYWYRQILGQKVEFLVSFYNNEISEKSEIFDDQFSVERPDGSNFTLKIRSTKLEDSAMYFCASSGLGLAGKYEQYFGPGTRLTVT.

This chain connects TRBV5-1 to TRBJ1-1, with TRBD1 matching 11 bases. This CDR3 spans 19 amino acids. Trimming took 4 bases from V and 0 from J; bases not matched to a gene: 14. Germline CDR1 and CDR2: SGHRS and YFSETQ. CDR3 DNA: TGCGCCAGCAGCCGAGGGACAGGGGGTCCTATAACTATGAACACTGAAGCTTTCTTT. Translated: CASSRGTGGPITMNTEAFF.